The next 22 T cell receptor beta chains were all read from a single sample in a study of blood T cell repertoires in COVID-19. TCRdb's copy holds only in-frame clones and misses some; the assay was immunoSEQ multiplex PCR. The repertoire includes roughly 110,000 clones, roughly 80% of them detected once, and approximately 8.1% sits in the top ten. The sequenced sample consisted of peripheral blood. The receptor source for this set is a woman aged 40 to 50 with acute or convalescent COVID-19.

The rearrangement uses TRBV2 and TRBJ1-6; possibly TRBD1 for D (5 bases). The CDR3 has 16 amino acids. CDR1 SNHLY and CDR2 FYNNEI come from the germline V gene. Trimming removed 0 bases at V and 9 bases at J, with 15 bases between. CDR3 coding DNA: TGTGCCAGCAGTGAAGCGCTTCGGGTGGGGGGTTCACCCCTCCACTTT. Translated, it gives CASSEALRVGGSPLHF.

The chain is built from TRBV4-1 and TRBJ1-2; 9 bases are a match to TRBD1. This CDR3 has 17 residues. The V gene's germline CDR1 is MGHRA and CDR2 YSYEKL. Unmatched junction bases numbered 9, after V lost 3 bases and J lost 1 base. The CDR3 reads CASSQGTGYTDNYGYTF. The CDR3 coding sequence is TGCGCCAGCAGCCAGGGGACAGGGTACACAGATAACTATGGCTACACCTTC.

The rearrangement uses TRBV30 and TRBJ1-2; a possible D gene is TRBD1 (6 bases). V was trimmed by 1 base and J by 7 bases, leaving 16 bases between them. The CDR3 has 14 amino acids. Germline lookup yields CDR1 GTSNPN and CDR2 SVGIG (reference sequence). In DNA, the CDR3 is TGTGCCTGGAGTGCGACTCGGACAGCCCTTGGCTACACCTTC. Its translation is CAWSATRTALGYTF. Full variable domain (rest looked up from reference TRBV30 and TRBJ1-2): SQTIHQWPATLVQPVGSPLSLECTVEGTSNPNLYWYRQAAGRGLQLLFYSVGIGQISSEVPQNLSASRPQDRQFILSSKKLLLSDSGFYLCAWSATRTALGYTFGSGTRLTVV.

The chain uses TRBV7-3 and TRBJ2-5, with 8 bases identical to TRBD2. The CDR3 loop spans 18 amino acids. With V trimmed by 3 bases and J by 2 bases, 14 bases remained unmatched. Germline values: CDR1 SGHTA, CDR2 FQGTGA. The DNA for the CDR3 is TGTGCCAGCAGCTTGCGGGGCGCGATAGCGGGGAGACAAGAGACCCAGTACTTC. Translated, it gives CASSLRGAIAGRQETQYF.

This clone was seen once. The rearrangement uses TRBV5-8 and TRBJ1-1; 7 nucleotides line up with TRBD1. The CDR3 is 15 amino acids. With 2 bases clipped from V and 3 bases from J, the junction kept 7 bases outside the gene matches. Germline loops: CDR1 SGHTS, CDR2 YDEGEE. The CDR3 DNA sequence: TGTGCCAGCAGCTTATCCGACAGGGCGGACACTGAAGCTTTCTTT. It encodes CASSLSDRADTEAFF.

This chain joins TRBV6-5 and TRBJ2-3, with TRBD2 matching 8 bases. Germline CDR1 reads MNHEY; CDR2 reads SVGAGI. V lost 2 bases to trimming and J lost 4 bases; unmatched junction nucleotides: 5. The length of the CDR3 is 15 residues. The CDR3 sequence is CASSYRGGSPDTQYF. CDR3 nucleotide sequence: TGTGCCAGCAGTTACCGGGGGGGCAGCCCAGATACGCAGTATTTT.

The rearrangement links TRBV10-1 to TRBJ1-1; 7 bases match TRBD1. The ends lost 9 bases at V and 4 bases at J; junction bases unmatched: 5. Germline V lookup: CDR1 WNHNN, CDR2 SYGVQD (reference sequence). The CDR3 has 12 amino acids. The CDR3 region has the DNA TGCGCCAGTAGGGGACAGAGCACTGAAGCTTTCTTT. This translates into CASRGQSTEAFF.

The chain links TRBV3-1 (or the pseudogene TRBV3-2) to TRBJ1-2, with TRBD1 as a possible D gene (6 bases). Germline lookup yields CDR1 LGHDT and CDR2 YNNKEL (reference sequence). The ends were cut back, 1 base at V and 1 base at J, with 13 bases in the middle. The CDR3 covers 16 residues. The CDR3 is CASSQGSRTVNYGYTF. In DNA, the CDR3 is TGTGCCAGCAGCCAAGGATCCAGGACAGTTAACTATGGCTACACCTTC.

This rearrangement joins TRBV28 to TRBJ1-1; a possible D gene is TRBD1 (5 bases). This CDR3 comprises 12 residues. CDR1 and CDR2 (germline): MDHEN, SYDVKM. V lost 11 bases and J lost 0, with 10 bases in between. Here the CDR3 reads CALQGLNTEAFF. As DNA, the CDR3 is TGTGCCCTCCAGGGTTTGAACACTGAAGCTTTCTTT.

The chain combines TRBV4-1 with TRBJ2-7; tentative D call: TRBD2 (5 bases). Per germline, CDR1 MGHRA and CDR2 YSYEKL. Trimming took off 0 bases at V and 2 bases at J, with 14 bases between the two ends. The CDR3 consists of 16 residues. CDR3 region: CASSQERGGPPYEQYF. For the CDR3, the DNA is TGCGCCAGCAGCCAAGAGAGAGGCGGGCCGCCCTACGAGCAGTACTTC.

The chain combines TRBV4-1 with TRBJ2-7; D might be TRBD1 (8 bases). The germline V gene has CDR1 MGHRA and CDR2 YSYEKL. Between the trimmed V and J ends, which lost 1 base and 5 bases, there was a span of 15 bases. CDR3 size: 15 residues. CDR3: CASSQATGEGHEQYF. The CDR3 DNA follows: TGCGCCAGCAGCCAAGCGACAGGGGAGGGTCACGAGCAGTACTTC.

The chain combines TRBV15 with TRBJ2-7, with a weak D call TRBD1 (5 bases). V was trimmed by 1 base and J by 10 bases, leaving 8 bases between them. The CDR3 spans 11 residues. The V gene's germline CDR1 is LNHNV and CDR2 YYDKDF (reference sequence). The CDR3 loop is CATSRGGRQYF. The DNA for the CDR3 is TGTGCCACCAGCAGAGGGGGCCGCCAGTACTTC.

The chain carries TRBV5-5 and TRBJ1-5, with 7 bases identical to TRBD1. CDR3 length equals 14 residues. Germline V gene sequence: CDR1 SGHKS, CDR2 YYEKEE (reference sequence). V shed 4 bases, J shed 9 bases, and the junction held 10 bases outside the gene matches. The CDR3 here is CASSPLTGSGPQHF. For the CDR3, the DNA is TGTGCCAGCAGCCCTCTGACAGGGTCGGGGCCCCAGCATTTT.

The DNA of the CDR3 is TGTGCCAGCAGTTGGGAAGCAGGGGGGGAAGCTTTCTTT. Amino acid sequence: CASSWEAGGEAFF. The V gene is TRBV6-5, the J gene TRBJ1-1; TRBD1 matches at 7 bases. CDR1 MNHEY and CDR2 SVGAGI come from the germline V gene. The CDR3 contains 13 residues. The ends lost 4 bases at V and 8 bases at J; junction bases unmatched: 7.

The rearrangement joins TRBV27 to TRBJ1-5, with D tentatively TRBD1 (6 bases). Germline V gene lookup returns CDR1 MNHEY and CDR2 SMNVEV (reference sequence). V lost 5 bases and J 5 bases, leaving 19 bases between the germline ends. The CDR3 covers 16 residues. The CDR3 protein is CASSPGTRGAYQPQHF. The CDR3 region has the DNA TGTGCCAGCAGTCCTGGGACAAGGGGCGCCTATCAGCCCCAGCATTTT.

The chain has TRBV6-5 and TRBJ1-6; D is possibly TRBD1 (5 bases). The germline V and J ends were trimmed by 6 bases and 5 bases, with 14 bases remaining between them. The CDR3 extends over 15 amino acids. The V gene's germline CDR1 is MNHEY and CDR2 SVGAGI. The CDR3 region has the DNA TGTGCCAGCAGCCCCGGGGGTCGGAATAATTCACCCCTCCACTTT. The encoded protein is CASSPGGRNNSPLHF.

The V and J genes are TRBV7-2 and TRBJ1-5; 11 positions match TRBD1. V lost 5 bases to trimming and J lost 4 bases; unmatched junction nucleotides: 7. Per the germline V gene, CDR1 is SGHTA and CDR2 is FQGNSA. CDR3 size: 16 residues. The CDR3 DNA reads TGTGCCAGCAGCCTAGGGACAGGGGGAAAAAATCAGCCCCAGCATTTT. This encodes CASSLGTGGKNQPQHF. Using reference TRBV7-2 and TRBJ1-5 for the parts outside the CDR3, the full variable domain is GAGVSQSPSNKVTEKGKDVELRCDPISGHTALYWYRQSLGQGLEFLIYFQGNSAPDKSGLPSDRFSAERTGGSVSTLTIQRTQQEDSAVYLCASSLGTGGKNQPQHFGDGTRLSIL.

This rearrangement joins TRBV20-1 to TRBJ2-1; 8 bases are a match to TRBD2. CDR3 length: 11 amino acids. The V and J ends lost 5 bases and 8 bases, in that order; junction bases with no gene match: 2. The germline gives CDR1 DFQATT, CDR2 SNEGSKA (reference sequence). CDR3 region: CSASRGDEQFF. The DNA for the CDR3 is TGCAGTGCTTCGCGGGGGGATGAGCAGTTCTTC.

The chain couples TRBV18 to TRBJ2-7; tentatively, D is TRBD1 (5 bases). The germline gives CDR1 KGHSH, CDR2 LQKENI. The CDR3 extends over 12 amino acids. V lost 2 bases and J 5 bases, leaving 7 bases between the germline ends. The chain's CDR3 is CASSPARDEQYF. The DNA of the CDR3 is TGTGCCAGCTCACCAGCCAGGGACGAGCAGTACTTC.

This rearrangement joins TRBV30 to TRBJ1-5, with D possibly TRBD1 on 6 matching bases. Germline values: CDR1 GTSNPN, CDR2 SVGIG (reference sequence). CDR3 length: 17 residues. Trimming took 2 bases from V and 6 from J, leaving 23 bases between them. CDR3 sequence (DNA): TGTGCCTGGAGTACCGTCCGGGCCAGGGGCTCGATTCAGCCCCAGCATTTT. Translation: CAWSTVRARGSIQPQHF.

The CDR3 DNA reads TGCGCCAGCAGCTTGGGGCACAATCAGCCCCAGCATTTT. Protein: CASSLGHNQPQHF. This chain uses TRBV5-1 with TRBJ1-5; D is ambiguous. CDR1 SGHRS and CDR2 YFSETQ come from the germline V gene. V lost 0 bases to trimming and J lost 3 bases, with 4 bases between them. The CDR3 extends over 13 amino acids.

The rearrangement links TRBV10-1 to TRBJ1-4; 7 bases match TRBD1. Germline V CDR1 and CDR2: WNHNN, SYGVQD (reference sequence). This CDR3 contains 14 residues. The V segment lost 6 bases and the J segment 4 bases; nucleotides outside the gene matches: 5. The CDR3 coding sequence is TGCGCCAGCAGCCCGGGACAGAGTAATGAAAAACTGTTTTTT. This sequence encodes CASSPGQSNEKLFF.